This T cell receptor beta chain was recorded in a study of regulatory T cells in long-lasting Graves disease. This clonotype was counted between two and nine times. Looked up from germline, CDR1 is SGHDT and CDR2 is YYEEEE. The V gene lost 2 bases and the J gene lost 5 bases, with 11 bases spanning the gap. The CDR3 contains 13 residues. The time point denotes: newly diagnosed GD, antithyroid drugs for less than 3 months. Scientists built the TCR library using RNA that was extracted from PBMCs. In building TCR beta libraries, iRepertoire HTBI primers were used together with Arm-PCR of CDR3 regions. TCRdb re-analysed the multiplex PCR reads in MiXCR, keeping a single row per CDR3 protein. The repertoire holds 400,000 to 500,000 distinct CDR3 sequences, with roughly 17% as singletons. These data were also reused for a study on T cells in Graves' hyperthyroidism and ophthalmopathy.

The chain employs TRBV5-6 and TRBJ2-7; D unresolved. This sequence originates from a young woman with Graves disease. Sequenced material: peripheral blood mononuclear cells (PBMCs), taken at new diagnosis, from a patient treated with antithyroid drugs. The CDR3 DNA sequence: TGTGCCAGCAGCTTTTTCGCTGGGGACGAGCAGTACTTC. It yields the protein CASSFFAGDEQYF. Drawing the rest from reference TRBV5-6 and TRBJ2-7, the complete variable domain is DAGVTQSPTHLIKTRGQQVTLRCSPKSGHDTVSWYQQALGQGPQFIFQYYEEEERQRGNFPDRFSGHQFPNYSSELNVNALLLGDSALYLCASSFFAGDEQYFGPGTRLTVT.